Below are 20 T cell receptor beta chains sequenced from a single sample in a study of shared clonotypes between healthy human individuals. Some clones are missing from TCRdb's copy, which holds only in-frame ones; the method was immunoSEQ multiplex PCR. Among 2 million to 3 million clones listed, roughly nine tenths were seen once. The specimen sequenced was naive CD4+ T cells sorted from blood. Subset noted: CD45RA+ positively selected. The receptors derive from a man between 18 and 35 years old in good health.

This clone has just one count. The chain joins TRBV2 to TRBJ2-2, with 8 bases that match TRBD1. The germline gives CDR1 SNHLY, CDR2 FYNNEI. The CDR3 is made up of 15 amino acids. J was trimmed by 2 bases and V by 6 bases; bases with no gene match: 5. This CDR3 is CASSRQGQNTGELFF. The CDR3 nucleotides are TGTGCCAGCAGCCGACAGGGGCAAAACACCGGGGAGCTGTTTTTT. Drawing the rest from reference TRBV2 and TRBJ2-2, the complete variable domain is EPEVTQTPSHQVTQMGQEVILRCVPISNHLYFYWYRQILGQKVEFLVSFYNNEISEKSEIFDDQFSVERPDGSNFTLKIRSTKLEDSAMYFCASSRQGQNTGELFFGEGSRLTVL.

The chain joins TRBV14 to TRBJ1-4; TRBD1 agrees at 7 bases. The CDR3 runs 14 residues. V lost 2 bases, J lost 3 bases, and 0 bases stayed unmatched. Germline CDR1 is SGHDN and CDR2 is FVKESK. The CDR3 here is CASSQQGANEKLFF. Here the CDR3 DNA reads TGTGCCAGCAGCCAACAGGGGGCTAATGAAAAACTGTTTTTT.

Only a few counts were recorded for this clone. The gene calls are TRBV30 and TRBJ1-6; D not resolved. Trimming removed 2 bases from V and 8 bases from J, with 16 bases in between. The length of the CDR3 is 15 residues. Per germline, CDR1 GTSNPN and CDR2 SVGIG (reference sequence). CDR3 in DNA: TGTGCCTGGAGTAGATTAGTGGGTTTGGATTCACCCCTCCACTTT. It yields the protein CAWSRLVGLDSPLHF.

CDR3 sequence: CASSYGQHYEQYF. The CDR3 region has the DNA TGTGCCAGCAGTTACGGCCAGCACTACGAGCAGTACTTC. The chain carries TRBV6-6 and TRBJ2-7; D is ambiguous. Germline CDR1 and CDR2: MNHNY and SVGAGI (reference sequence). Trimming cost V 2 bases and J 3 bases, with 8 bases left between them. The CDR3 extends over 13 amino acids.

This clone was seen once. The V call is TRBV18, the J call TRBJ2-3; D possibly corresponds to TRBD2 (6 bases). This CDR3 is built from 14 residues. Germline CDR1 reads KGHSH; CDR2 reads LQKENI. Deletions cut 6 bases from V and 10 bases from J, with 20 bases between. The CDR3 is CASSPPTRPQAQYF. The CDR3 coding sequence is TGTGCCAGCTCCCCCCCGACTAGGCCCCAGGCGCAGTATTTT.

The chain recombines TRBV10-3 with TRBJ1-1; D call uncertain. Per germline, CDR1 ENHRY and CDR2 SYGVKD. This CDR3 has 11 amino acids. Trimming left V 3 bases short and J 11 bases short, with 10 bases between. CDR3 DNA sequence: TGTGCCATCAGTGAATTAGACCGGGCTTTCTTT. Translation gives CAISELDRAFF.

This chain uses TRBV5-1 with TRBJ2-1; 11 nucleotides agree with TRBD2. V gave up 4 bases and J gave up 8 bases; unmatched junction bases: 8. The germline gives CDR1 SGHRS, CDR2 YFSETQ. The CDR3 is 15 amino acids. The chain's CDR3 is CASSLASGRKDEQFF. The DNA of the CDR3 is TGCGCCAGCAGCCTGGCTAGCGGGAGGAAGGATGAGCAGTTCTTC.

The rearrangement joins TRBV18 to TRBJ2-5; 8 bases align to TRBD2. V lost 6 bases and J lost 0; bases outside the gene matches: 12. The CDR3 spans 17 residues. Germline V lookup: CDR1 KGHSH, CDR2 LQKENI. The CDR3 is CASSPPVRGGYQETQYF. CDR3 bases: TGTGCCAGCTCCCCCCCGGTACGGGGGGGGTACCAAGAGACCCAGTACTTC.

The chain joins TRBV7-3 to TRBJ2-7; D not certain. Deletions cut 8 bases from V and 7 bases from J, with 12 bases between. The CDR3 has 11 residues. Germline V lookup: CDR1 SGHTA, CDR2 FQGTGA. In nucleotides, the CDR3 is TGTGCCAGCCATGGGATGGGGGAGCAGTACTTC. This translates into CASHGMGEQYF.

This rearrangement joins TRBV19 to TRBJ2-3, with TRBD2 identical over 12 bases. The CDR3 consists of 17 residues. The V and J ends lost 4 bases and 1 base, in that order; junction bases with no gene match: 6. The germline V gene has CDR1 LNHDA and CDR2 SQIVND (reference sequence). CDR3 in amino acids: CASSTKLAGGRTDTQYF. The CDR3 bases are TGTGCCAGTAGTACGAAACTAGCGGGGGGACGCACAGATACGCAGTATTTT.

CDR3 residues: CASSLPQPGQGIYEQYF. In nucleotides, the CDR3 is TGTGCCAGCAGCTTGCCTCAACCGGGACAGGGGATTTACGAGCAGTACTTC. The chain is built from TRBV5-4 and TRBJ2-7; 10 positions agree with TRBD1. The length of the CDR3 is 17 residues. CDR1 and CDR2 (germline): SGHNT, YYREEE (reference sequence). The junction had 11 bases not matched to a gene; V was cut back by 1 base and J by 4 bases.

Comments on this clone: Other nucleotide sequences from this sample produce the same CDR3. The CDR3 spells CASSLALTGGTEAFF. CDR3 DNA sequence: TGCGCCAGCAGCTTGGCCCTTACAGGGGGAACTGAAGCTTTCTTT. V is TRBV5-1 and J is TRBJ1-1; 8 nucleotides agree with TRBD1. Trimming removed 0 bases from V and 5 bases from J; junction bases left unmatched: 6. Germline V gene lookup returns CDR1 SGHRS and CDR2 YFSETQ. The CDR3 sequence is 15 residues long.

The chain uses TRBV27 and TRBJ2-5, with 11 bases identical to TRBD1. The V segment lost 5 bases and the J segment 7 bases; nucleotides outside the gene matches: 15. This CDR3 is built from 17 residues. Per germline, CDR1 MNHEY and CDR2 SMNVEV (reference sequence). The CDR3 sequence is CASSLLSGDRGGVTQYF. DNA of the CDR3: TGTGCCAGCAGTCTCCTAAGCGGGGACAGGGGGGGAGTGACCCAGTACTTC.

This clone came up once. The CDR3 DNA follows: TGTGCCAGTAGTATAGGTGGTGGGACAGGCTATTCACCCCTCCACTTT. Translated, it gives CASSIGGGTGYSPLHF. This chain uses TRBV19 with TRBJ1-6, with 8 bases fitting TRBD1. CDR3 length: 16 amino acids. Germline V gives CDR1 LNHDA, CDR2 SQIVND (reference sequence). The junction had 7 bases not matched to a gene; V was cut back by 1 base and J by 8 bases. The full variable domain, rest sourced from reference TRBV19 and TRBJ1-6, is DGGITQSPKYLFRKEGQNVTLSCEQNLNHDAMYWYRQDPGQGLRLIYYSQIVNDFQKGDIAEGYSVSREKKESFPLTVTSAQKNPTAFYLCASSIGGGTGYSPLHFGNGTRLTVT.

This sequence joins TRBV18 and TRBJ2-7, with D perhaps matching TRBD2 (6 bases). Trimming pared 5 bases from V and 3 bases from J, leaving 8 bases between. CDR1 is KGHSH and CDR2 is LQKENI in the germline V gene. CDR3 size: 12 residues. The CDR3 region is CASSTGLYEQYF. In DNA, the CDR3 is TGTGCCAGCTCAACGGGACTCTACGAGCAGTACTTC.

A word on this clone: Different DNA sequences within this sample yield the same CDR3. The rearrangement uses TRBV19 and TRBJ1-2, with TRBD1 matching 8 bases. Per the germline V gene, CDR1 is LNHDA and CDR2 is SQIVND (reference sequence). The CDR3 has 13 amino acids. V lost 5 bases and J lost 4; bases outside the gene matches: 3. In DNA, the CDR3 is TGTGCCAGTAGTGGACAGGGAATCTATGGCTACACCTTC. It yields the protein CASSGQGIYGYTF.

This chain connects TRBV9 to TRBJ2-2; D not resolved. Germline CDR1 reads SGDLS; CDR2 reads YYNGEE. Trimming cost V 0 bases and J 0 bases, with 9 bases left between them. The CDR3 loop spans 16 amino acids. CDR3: CASSVGVGSNTGELFF. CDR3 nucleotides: TGTGCCAGCAGCGTAGGGGTAGGCTCGAACACCGGGGAGCTGTTTTTT.

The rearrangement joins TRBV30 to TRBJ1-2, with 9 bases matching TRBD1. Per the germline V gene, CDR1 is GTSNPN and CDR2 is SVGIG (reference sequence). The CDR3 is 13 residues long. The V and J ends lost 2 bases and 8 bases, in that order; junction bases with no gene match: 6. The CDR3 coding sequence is TGTGCCTGGAGTCTAGGGACAGGGAGCGGCTACACCTTC. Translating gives CAWSLGTGSGYTF.

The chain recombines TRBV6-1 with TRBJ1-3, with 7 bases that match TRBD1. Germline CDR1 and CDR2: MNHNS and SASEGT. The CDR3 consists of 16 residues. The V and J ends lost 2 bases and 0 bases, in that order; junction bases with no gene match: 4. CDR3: CASSERQGPSGNTIYF. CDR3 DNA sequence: TGTGCCAGCAGTGAAAGACAGGGCCCCTCTGGAAACACCATATATTTT.

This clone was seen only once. The CDR3 DNA is TGTGCCATCAGTGTCGGTCAGTCCCGCTCTGGAAACACCATATATTTT. This encodes CAISVGQSRSGNTIYF. This chain links TRBV10-3 with TRBJ1-3; D not resolved. Germline CDR1 reads ENHRY; CDR2 reads SYGVKD. With 4 bases removed from V and 0 bases from J, the gap between germline ends came to 13 bases. The CDR3 consists of 16 residues.